This T cell receptor (beta chain) was captured in a study of monozygotic twins with inflammatory bowel disease. Overall study results and limits: Separate T cell subtypes could not be resolved from one another. Neither one strong signal nor one clonotype associated with IBD was supported.

Template switching added UMIs carrying a 6-nucleotide sample barcode. Following a re-call of the 5' RACE reads, TCRdb has one entry per CDR3 protein and lacks DNA. The table gives 330,000 or so distinct CDR3 sequences; the top ten clones make up around 2% of it. In the case of this clonotype: Antigen specificity is unknown.

This CDR3 has 20 amino acids. Germline V CDR1 and CDR2: SGHAT, FQNNGV. The sequence was collected from a human donor with ulcerative colitis or Crohn's disease, or a healthy co-twin of an affected twin (not recorded which). V usage is TRBV11-2 and J usage is TRBJ2-7; with no DNA, the TCRdb D assignment of TRBD2 cannot be verified. The source material was blood. The CDR3 is CASSTRTLGLAGAPGDEQYF.